A few counts support the clone carrying this TCR beta chain. There are 13 residues in the CDR3. CDR1 is LGHNA and CDR2 is YSLEER in the germline V gene. V shed 1 base and J shed 6 bases, with 7 bases lying between them. The sample belongs to a study of CD8+ T cells in alopecia areata. cDNA reverse transcribed from extracted RNA served as the sequencing template. Sequencing used immunoSEQ multiplex PCR; TCRdb keeps in-frame clones, though not all of them. The sample records approximately 42,000 clones, around 71% being singletons. Stated treatment: oral pan-JAK inhibitor, 5-10 mg twice daily. This receptor was obtained from a human donor with alopecia areata. This sequence joins TRBV4-3 and TRBJ2-1; D unresolved. Source: CD8+ T cells sorted from blood, taken at week 4, from a patient treated with tofacitinib. CDR3 coding DNA: TGCGCCAGCAGCCAAGGGGTAAGCAATGAGCAGTTCTTC. Residues: CASSQGVSNEQFF.